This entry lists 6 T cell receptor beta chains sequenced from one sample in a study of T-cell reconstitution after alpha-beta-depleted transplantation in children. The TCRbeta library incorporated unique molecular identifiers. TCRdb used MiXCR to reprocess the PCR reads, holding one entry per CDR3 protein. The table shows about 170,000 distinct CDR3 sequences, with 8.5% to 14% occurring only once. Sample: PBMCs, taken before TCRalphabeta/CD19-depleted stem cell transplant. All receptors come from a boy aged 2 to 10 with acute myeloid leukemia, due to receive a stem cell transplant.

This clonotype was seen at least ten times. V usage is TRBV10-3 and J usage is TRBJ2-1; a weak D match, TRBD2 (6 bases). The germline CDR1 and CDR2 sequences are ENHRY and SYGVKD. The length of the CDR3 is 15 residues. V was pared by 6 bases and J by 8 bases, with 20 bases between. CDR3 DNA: TGTGCCATCAGCCCGGGAGCTCCCCCTCGGGATGAGCAGTTCTTC. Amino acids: CAISPGAPPRDEQFF.

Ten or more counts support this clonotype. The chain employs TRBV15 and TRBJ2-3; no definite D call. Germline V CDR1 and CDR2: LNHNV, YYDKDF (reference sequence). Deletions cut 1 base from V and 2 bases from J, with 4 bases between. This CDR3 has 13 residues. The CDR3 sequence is CATSRGYTDTQYF. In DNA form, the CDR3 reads TGTGCCACCAGCAGAGGGTACACAGATACGCAGTATTTT.

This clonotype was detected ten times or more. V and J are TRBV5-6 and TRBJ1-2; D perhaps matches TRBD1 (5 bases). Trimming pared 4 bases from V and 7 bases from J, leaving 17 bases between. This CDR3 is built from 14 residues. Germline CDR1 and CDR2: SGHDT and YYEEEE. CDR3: CASSTGRPNLGYTF. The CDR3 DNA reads TGTGCCAGCAGCACGGGACGACCCAACCTTGGCTACACCTTC.

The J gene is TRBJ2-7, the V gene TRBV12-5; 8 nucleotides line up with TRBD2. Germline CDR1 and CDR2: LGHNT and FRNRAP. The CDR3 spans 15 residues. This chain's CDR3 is CASSSGLVGAYEQYF. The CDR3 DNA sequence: TGTGCCTCCAGCTCGGGACTAGTGGGAGCCTACGAGCAGTACTTC.

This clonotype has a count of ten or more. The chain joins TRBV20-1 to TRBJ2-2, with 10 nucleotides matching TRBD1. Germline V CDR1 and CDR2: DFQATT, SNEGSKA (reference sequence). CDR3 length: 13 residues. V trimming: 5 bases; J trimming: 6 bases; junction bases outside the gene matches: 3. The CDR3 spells CSAWTGGAGELFF. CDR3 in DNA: TGCAGTGCTTGGACAGGGGGTGCCGGGGAGCTGTTTTTT.

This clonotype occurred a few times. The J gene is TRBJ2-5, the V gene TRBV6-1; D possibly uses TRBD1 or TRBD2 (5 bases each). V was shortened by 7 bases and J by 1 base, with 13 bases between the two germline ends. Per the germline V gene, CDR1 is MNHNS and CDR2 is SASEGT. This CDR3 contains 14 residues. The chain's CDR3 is CASIDGAPQETQYF. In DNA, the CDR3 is TGTGCCAGCATCGACGGGGCCCCCCAAGAGACCCAGTACTTC.